The 30 T cell receptor beta chains in this list originate from one sample, sequenced in a study of T cell repertoires in cytomegalovirus infection. In TCRdb, the reads were re-called with MiXCR into one record per CDR3 protein. The table lists some 320,000 distinct CDR3 sequences, 9.5% of them singletons. Material for sequencing was PBMCs. The receptors derive from a human donor in good health (CMV status not recorded). Some clones in this sample may be carry-over from other donors' samples.

The genes are TRBV12-3 or TRBV12-4 and TRBJ2-2; D is unclear. Trimming took off 7 bases at V and 2 bases at J, with 11 bases between the two ends. This CDR3 is 14 amino acids long. The CDR3 protein is CASTPSINTGELFF. Written as DNA, the CDR3 is TGTGCCAGCACCCCCTCAATAAACACCGGGGAGCTGTTTTTT.

This clonotype was observed many times. This sequence joins TRBV28 and TRBJ2-5; tentatively, D is TRBD1 (8 bases). Germline lookup yields CDR1 MDHEN and CDR2 SYDVKM. V was pared by 9 bases and J by 8 bases, with 16 bases between. The CDR3 runs 12 residues. The CDR3 sequence is CARAGQEGTQYF. The CDR3 DNA reads TGTGCCAGAGCGGGACAGGAAGGAACCCAGTACTTC. Based on the CDR3 plus reference TRBV28 and TRBJ2-5, the full variable domain is DVKVTQSSRYLVKRTGEKVFLECVQDMDHENMFWYRQDPGLGLRLIYFSYDVKMKEKGDIPEGYSVSREKKERFSLILESASTNQTSMYLCARAGQEGTQYFGPGTRLLVL.

With regard to this clonotype: A much bigger clone sits one base away, suggesting this may be a read error. This chain connects TRBV11-2 to TRBJ2-3; D possibly uses TRBD1 or TRBD2 (5 bases each). Trimming stripped 3 bases from V and 4 bases from J, with 11 bases between. The germline V gene encodes CDR1 SGHAT and CDR2 FQNNGV. The CDR3 length is 14 residues. CDR3 nucleotides: TGTGCCAGCAGCTTGGACTGGGGACCAGATACGCAGTATTTT. It codes for CASSLDWGPDTQYF. The full variable domain, with the rest looked up from reference TRBV11-2 and TRBJ2-3, is EAGVAQSPRYKIIEKRQSVAFWCNPISGHATLYWYQQILGQGPKLLIQFQNNGVVDDSQLPKDRFSAERLKGVDSTLKIQPAKLEDSAVYLCASSLDWGPDTQYFGPGTRLTVL.

At least ten counts were recorded for this clonotype. This sequence joins TRBV5-4 and TRBJ2-7; 10 nucleotides agree with TRBD2. With V trimmed by 3 bases and J by 7 bases, 1 base remained unmatched. CDR1 is SGHNT, CDR2 YYREEE, per germline (reference sequence). The CDR3 has 12 residues. The CDR3 is CASSSLAGEQYF. CDR3 bases: TGTGCCAGCAGCTCACTAGCGGGGGAGCAGTACTTC.

This clonotype was observed at least ten times. The chain joins TRBV7-9 to TRBJ2-7; D not certain. Deletions cut 2 bases from V and 9 bases from J, with 11 bases between. CDR1 and CDR2 (germline): SEHNR, FQNEAQ (reference sequence). The CDR3 extends over 12 amino acids. The CDR3 DNA is TGTGCCAGCAGCTTAACTTCCCAGAGGCAGTACTTC. As protein: CASSLTSQRQYF. The full variable domain, rest sourced from reference TRBV7-9 and TRBJ2-7, is DTGVSQNPRHKITKRGQNVTFRCDPISEHNRLYWYRQTLGQGPEFLTYFQNEAQLEKSRLLSDRFSAERPKGSFSTLEIQRTEQGDSAMYLCASSLTSQRQYFGPGTRLTVT.

This clonotype appeared a few times. This chain links TRBV6-1 with TRBJ1-3; 7 bases agree with TRBD1. This CDR3 contains 15 residues. V lost 5 bases and J lost 0; bases outside the gene matches: 4. Germline CDR1 and CDR2: MNHNS and SASEGT. The CDR3, as DNA: TGTGCCAGCAGTTCGGACAGGCGCTCTGGAAACACCATATATTTT. The encoded protein is CASSSDRRSGNTIYF.

The V gene is TRBV20-1, the J gene TRBJ2-7; D not certain. The CDR3 totals 12 residues. Germline assignment: CDR1 DFQATT and CDR2 SNEGSKA (reference sequence). Trimming took 3 bases from V and 5 from J, leaving 11 bases between them. CDR3 DNA: TGCAGTGCTAGTGTGGCTTGGGACGAGCAGTACTTC. Its translation is CSASVAWDEQYF.

The chain is built from TRBV12-3 or TRBV12-4 and TRBJ2-5; D gene ambiguous. V lost 8 bases and J 7 bases, leaving 11 bases between the germline ends. This CDR3 spans 11 amino acids. The CDR3 coding sequence is TGTGCCAGCTCCGTCGTAGGGACCCAGTACTTC. Its protein product is CASSVVGTQYF.

This clonotype came up many times. CDR3 coding DNA: TGTGCCAGCAGCTTAGTGGAAACTAGCGGGAGCAATGAGCAGTTCTTC. Its translation: CASSLVETSGSNEQFF. The chain links TRBV7-6 to TRBJ2-1, with 11 bases matching TRBD2. The CDR3 is made up of 16 amino acids. Germline CDR1 and CDR2: SGHVS and FNYEAQ. After removal of 1 base from V and 6 bases from J, the junction contained 5 bases not matched to a gene. The whole variable domain, filled in from reference TRBV7-6 and TRBJ2-1, reads GAGVSQSPRYKVTKRGQDVALRCDPISGHVSLYWYRQALGQGPEFLTYFNYEAQQDKSGLPNDRFSAERPEGSISTLTIQRTEQRDSAMYRCASSLVETSGSNEQFFGPGTRLTVL.

Only a few counts were recorded for this clonotype. The V gene is TRBV7-6, the J gene TRBJ2-3; D may correspond to TRBD1 or TRBD2 (6 bases each). Trimming left V 3 bases short and J 0 bases short, with 10 bases between. CDR3 length: 15 amino acids. Germline values: CDR1 SGHVS, CDR2 FNYEAQ. This CDR3 is CASSLEGDSTDTQYF. For the CDR3, the DNA is TGTGCCAGCAGCTTGGAGGGGGATAGCACAGATACGCAGTATTTT.

Ten or more counts support this clonotype. This chain uses TRBV7-2 with TRBJ1-5, with D unclear. The V gene's germline CDR1 is SGHTA and CDR2 FQGNSA. Trimming took 3 bases from V and 1 from J, leaving 10 bases between them. This CDR3 spans 15 amino acids. The CDR3: CASSLRVGSNQPQHF. CDR3 DNA sequence: TGTGCCAGCAGCTTGAGGGTTGGAAGCAATCAGCCCCAGCATTTT. Full variable domain (missing parts from reference TRBV7-2 and TRBJ1-5): GAGVSQSPSNKVTEKGKDVELRCDPISGHTALYWYRQSLGQGLEFLIYFQGNSAPDKSGLPSDRFSAERTGGSVSTLTIQRTQQEDSAVYLCASSLRVGSNQPQHFGDGTRLSIL.

This clonotype was counted ten times or more. The CDR3 bases are TGTGCCAGCAGCCGGTGGGGCGGGCAAGAGACCCAGTACTTC. As protein: CASSRWGGQETQYF. The chain links TRBV7-2 to TRBJ2-5; the D call may be TRBD1 or TRBD2 (5 bases each). V dropped 5 bases and J dropped 2 bases, with 12 bases sitting between them. CDR1 and CDR2 (germline): SGHTA, FQGNSA. The CDR3 extends over 14 amino acids.

Only a few counts were recorded for this clonotype. The genes are TRBV10-1 and TRBJ1-6; TRBD1 agrees at 7 bases. After removal of 5 bases from V and 11 bases from J, the junction contained 9 bases not matched to a gene. Germline CDR1 and CDR2: WNHNN and SYGVQD (reference sequence). The CDR3 length is 14 residues. The CDR3 DNA is TGCGCCAGCAGTCACAGGGGCGGAGAGGCACCCCTCCACTTT. It encodes CASSHRGGEAPLHF.

This clonotype was seen only once. This chain links TRBV2 with TRBJ2-7, with 10 bases fitting TRBD1. J was trimmed by 6 bases and V by 7 bases; bases with no gene match: 6. Germline CDR1 reads SNHLY; CDR2 reads FYNNEI. The CDR3 spans 13 residues. Here the CDR3 DNA reads TGTGCCAGCACCAGGGACAGGGGATCCGAGCAGTACTTC. As protein: CASTRDRGSEQYF. Using reference TRBV2 and TRBJ2-7 for the parts outside the CDR3, the full variable domain is EPEVTQTPSHQVTQMGQEVILRCVPISNHLYFYWYRQILGQKVEFLVSFYNNEISEKSEIFDDQFSVERPDGSNFTLKIRSTKLEDSAMYFCASTRDRGSEQYFGPGTRLTVT.

This clonotype has ten or more counts. V and J are TRBV2 and TRBJ1-1; D ambiguous. Germline V CDR1 and CDR2: SNHLY, FYNNEI. Trimming removed 3 bases from V and 4 bases from J, with 9 bases in between. The CDR3 covers 13 residues. The CDR3 spells CASSEYGFTEAFF. The CDR3, as DNA: TGTGCCAGCAGTGAGTACGGATTCACTGAAGCTTTCTTT.

The chain uses TRBV15 and TRBJ1-2; D gene uncertain. The CDR3 length is 16 residues. Germline V gives CDR1 LNHNV, CDR2 YYDKDF (reference sequence). With 1 base removed from V and 0 bases from J, the gap between germline ends came to 12 bases. As DNA, the CDR3 is TGTGCCACCAGCAGAGTGACACAGTACCCTAACTATGGCTACACCTTC. Residues: CATSRVTQYPNYGYTF.

The chain has TRBV10-3 and TRBJ2-7; possibly TRBD1 for D (6 bases). Trimming took off 11 bases at V and 6 bases at J, with 26 bases between the two ends. The CDR3 is 15 residues long. CDR1 and CDR2 from the germline V gene are ENHRY and SYGVKD. In nucleotides, the CDR3 is TGTGCCTCCAGCCCCCCCGGGACACGAGAATCCGAGCAGTACTTC. Encoded protein: CASSPPGTRESEQYF.

This clonotype was detected a few times. The V gene is TRBV2, the J gene TRBJ1-5, with D unclear. The CDR3 extends over 13 amino acids. Germline loops: CDR1 SNHLY, CDR2 FYNNEI. The V gene lost 4 bases and the J gene lost 3 bases, with 7 bases spanning the gap. The CDR3 reads CASSVEHNQPQHF. The DNA of the CDR3 is TGTGCCAGCAGTGTTGAGCACAATCAGCCCCAGCATTTT. Variable domain in full (rest from reference TRBV2 and TRBJ1-5): EPEVTQTPSHQVTQMGQEVILRCVPISNHLYFYWYRQILGQKVEFLVSFYNNEISEKSEIFDDQFSVERPDGSNFTLKIRSTKLEDSAMYFCASSVEHNQPQHFGDGTRLSIL.

This clonotype was seen repeatedly, ten times or more. The chain carries TRBV7-2 and TRBJ2-5, with 8 bases aligning to TRBD2. The CDR3 extends over 16 amino acids. The V gene's germline CDR1 is SGHTA and CDR2 FQGNSA. Unmatched junction bases numbered 8, after V lost 1 base and J lost 4 bases. The CDR3 region is CASSLDSGMFLETQYF. The CDR3 DNA is TGTGCCAGCAGCTTAGATAGCGGGATGTTTCTAGAGACCCAGTACTTC.

This clonotype came up many times. The rearrangement links TRBV19 to TRBJ2-7, with TRBD2 matching over 8 bases. Germline values: CDR1 LNHDA, CDR2 SQIVND (reference sequence). Losses at the gene ends were 9 bases for V and 4 bases for J; bases not matched to a gene: 8. The length of the CDR3 is 13 residues. The CDR3 spells CASSTGTSYEQYF. As DNA, the CDR3 is TGTGCCAGCAGCACCGGGACTAGTTACGAGCAGTACTTC.

This clonotype was seen a handful of times. V is TRBV5-6 and J is TRBJ2-3; 7 positions match TRBD2. The V segment lost 4 bases and the J segment 0 bases; nucleotides outside the gene matches: 11. The CDR3 has 17 amino acids. Germline values: CDR1 SGHDT, CDR2 YYEEEE. The CDR3 sequence is CASSDLWASGSTDTQYF. Written as DNA, the CDR3 is TGTGCCAGCAGCGATCTCTGGGCTAGCGGAAGCACAGATACGCAGTATTTT. The variable domain in full, completed from reference TRBV5-6 and TRBJ2-3, reads DAGVTQSPTHLIKTRGQQVTLRCSPKSGHDTVSWYQQALGQGPQFIFQYYEEEERQRGNFPDRFSGHQFPNYSSELNVNALLLGDSALYLCASSDLWASGSTDTQYFGPGTRLTVL.

This clonotype was recorded many times. The chain combines TRBV12-3 or TRBV12-4 with TRBJ1-5; D gene unclear. V was pared by 3 bases and J by 3 bases, with 9 bases between. The CDR3 extends over 14 amino acids. The chain's CDR3 is CASSFAQVNQPQHF. CDR3 bases: TGTGCCAGCAGTTTTGCGCAGGTCAATCAGCCCCAGCATTTT.

This clonotype has just a few counts. V and J are TRBV25-1 and TRBJ2-1, with 7 bases identical to TRBD2. Per germline, CDR1 MGHDK and CDR2 SYGVNS. The CDR3 contains 15 residues. V gave up 8 bases and J gave up 6 bases; unmatched junction bases: 13. The CDR3 loop reads CASSPVGGVVNEQFF. The CDR3 bases are TGTGCCAGCTCGCCCGTGGGGGGGGTTGTCAATGAGCAGTTCTTC.

This clonotype was found many times. The rearrangement links TRBV7-2 to TRBJ1-2; 8 bases line up with TRBD1. V was pared by 5 bases and J by 4 bases, with 3 bases of the junction left unmatched. CDR1 and CDR2 from the germline V gene are SGHTA and FQGNSA. This CDR3 region has 13 residues. CDR3 sequence: CASSPGQAYGYTF. CDR3 sequence (DNA): TGTGCCAGCAGCCCGGGACAGGCCTATGGCTACACCTTC.

This chain links TRBV18 with TRBJ1-1; D gene unclear. V dropped 1 base and J dropped 11 bases, with 8 bases sitting between them. CDR3 size: 11 residues. Germline CDR1 is KGHSH and CDR2 is LQKENI. CDR3 amino acids: CASSPRGWAFF. In DNA, the CDR3 is TGTGCCAGCTCACCACGTGGATGGGCTTTCTTT.

This clonotype was observed many times. The chain uses TRBV10-3 and TRBJ1-5, with D hard to call. V lost 0 bases and J lost 1, with 4 bases in between. The CDR3 runs 14 residues. The germline CDR1 and CDR2 sequences are ENHRY and SYGVKD. The chain's CDR3 is CAISESMSNQPQHF. CDR3 bases: TGTGCCATCAGTGAGTCGATGAGCAATCAGCCCCAGCATTTT.

This clonotype was counted between two and nine times. This chain connects TRBV19 to TRBJ1-4; D unclear. CDR3 length equals 11 residues. Between the trimmed V and J ends, which lost 3 bases and 8 bases, there was a span of 4 bases. In germline, CDR1 is LNHDA, CDR2 SQIVND (reference sequence). The CDR3 spells CASSIGEKLFF. CDR3 nucleotide sequence: TGTGCCAGTAGTATCGGCGAAAAACTGTTTTTT.

As concerns this clonotype: At one end, the junction sequence differs from germline, possibly due to a read error. The CDR3 sequence is CASSLTGPNF. CDR3 coding DNA: TGTGCCAGCAGCTTAACAGGCCCGAACTTC. V usage is TRBV7-2 and J usage is TRBJ1-2; a weak D match, TRBD1 (5 bases). The CDR3 loop spans 10 amino acids. CDR1 SGHTA and CDR2 FQGNSA come from the germline V gene.

This chain joins TRBV5-5 and TRBJ2-7, with D maybe TRBD1 (5 bases). The CDR3 is 15 amino acids. The ends were cut back, 1 base at V and 7 bases at J, with 18 bases in the middle. Germline CDR1 SGHKS, CDR2 YYEKEE (reference sequence). The CDR3 is CASSLRSSTAQEQYF. The CDR3 DNA sequence: TGTGCCAGCAGCTTGAGGTCGTCGACAGCGCAGGAGCAGTACTTC.

The chain has TRBV15 and TRBJ1-1; D ambiguous. Germline loops: CDR1 LNHNV, CDR2 YYDKDF (reference sequence). Trimming cost V 2 bases and J 1 base, with 8 bases left between them. The CDR3 covers 14 residues. The CDR3 is CATSRRTANTEAFF. The CDR3 DNA reads TGTGCCACCAGCAGACGAACAGCGAACACTGAAGCTTTCTTT.